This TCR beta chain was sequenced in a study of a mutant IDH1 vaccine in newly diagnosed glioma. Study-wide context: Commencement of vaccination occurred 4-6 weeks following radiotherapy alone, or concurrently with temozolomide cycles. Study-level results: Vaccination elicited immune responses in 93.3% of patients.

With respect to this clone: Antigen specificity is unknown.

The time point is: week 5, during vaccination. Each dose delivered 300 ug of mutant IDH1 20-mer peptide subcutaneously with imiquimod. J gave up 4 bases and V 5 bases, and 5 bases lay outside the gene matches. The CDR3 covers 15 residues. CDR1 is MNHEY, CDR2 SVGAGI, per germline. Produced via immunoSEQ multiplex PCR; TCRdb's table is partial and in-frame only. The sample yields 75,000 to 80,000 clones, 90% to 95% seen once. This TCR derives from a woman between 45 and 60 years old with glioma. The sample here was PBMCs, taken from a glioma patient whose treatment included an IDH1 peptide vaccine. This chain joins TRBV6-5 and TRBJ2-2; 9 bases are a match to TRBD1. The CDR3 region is CASSPGTGITGELFF. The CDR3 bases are TGTGCCAGCAGTCCCGGGACAGGGATCACCGGGGAGCTGTTTTTT.